A single count supports the clone carrying this T cell receptor beta chain. As yet, its antigen is unknown. TCRdb's table, derived via immunoSEQ multiplex PCR, lists solely in-frame clones and lacks some. Counted here are approximately 170,000 clones, 80% to 90% occurring once; the ten biggest clones make up around 6.9%. V lost 5 bases and J lost 2; bases outside the gene matches: 1. CDR1 is SGHAT and CDR2 is FQNNGV in the germline V gene. There are 13 residues in the CDR3. The data were obtained in a study of T cell responses to AZD1222 COVID-19 vaccine. Broader study findings: Breadth and depth of Spike-specific TCRs rose after two AZD1222 doses.

The receptor was isolated from an adult in good health. The chain uses TRBV11-2 and TRBJ2-5; 8 bases fit TRBD1. Sequencing was performed on peripheral blood, taken on day 0 of AZD1222 vaccination. The CDR3 spells CASSRDRQETQYF. In nucleotides, the CDR3 is TGTGCCAGCAGCAGGGACAGGCAAGAGACCCAGTACTTC.